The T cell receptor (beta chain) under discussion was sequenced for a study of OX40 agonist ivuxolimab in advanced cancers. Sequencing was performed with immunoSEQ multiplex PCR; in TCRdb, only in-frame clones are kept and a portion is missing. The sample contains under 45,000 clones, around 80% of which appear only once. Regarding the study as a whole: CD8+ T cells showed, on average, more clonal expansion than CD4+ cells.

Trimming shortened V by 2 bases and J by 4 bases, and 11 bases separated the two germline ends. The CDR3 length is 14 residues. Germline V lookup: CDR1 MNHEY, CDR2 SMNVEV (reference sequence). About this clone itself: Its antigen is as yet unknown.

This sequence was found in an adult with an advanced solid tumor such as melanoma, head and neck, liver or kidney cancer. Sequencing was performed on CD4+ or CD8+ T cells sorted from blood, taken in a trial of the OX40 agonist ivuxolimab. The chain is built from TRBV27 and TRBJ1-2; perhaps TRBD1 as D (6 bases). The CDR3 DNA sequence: TGTGCCAGCAGTTTAAAGGGGGGTGGCTATGGCTACACCTTC. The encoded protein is CASSLKGGGYGYTF.